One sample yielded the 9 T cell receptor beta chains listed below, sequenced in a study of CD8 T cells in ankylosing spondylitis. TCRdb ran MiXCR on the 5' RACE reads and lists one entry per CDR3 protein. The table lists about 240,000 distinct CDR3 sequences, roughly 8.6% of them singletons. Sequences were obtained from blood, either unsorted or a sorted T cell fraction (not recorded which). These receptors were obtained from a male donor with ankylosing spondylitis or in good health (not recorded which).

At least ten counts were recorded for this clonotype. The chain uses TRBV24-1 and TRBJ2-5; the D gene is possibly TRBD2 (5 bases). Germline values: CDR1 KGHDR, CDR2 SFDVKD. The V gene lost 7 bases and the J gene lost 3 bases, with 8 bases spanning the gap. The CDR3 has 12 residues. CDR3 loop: CATSRTEETQYF. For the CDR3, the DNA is TGTGCCACCAGCAGGACTGAAGAGACCCAGTACTTC.

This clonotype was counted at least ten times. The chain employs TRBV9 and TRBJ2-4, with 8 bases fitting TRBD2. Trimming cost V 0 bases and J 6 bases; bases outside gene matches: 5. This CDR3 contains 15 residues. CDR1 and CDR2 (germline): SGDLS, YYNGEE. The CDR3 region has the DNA TGTGCCAGCAGCGTAGCGGGAGGGCCGGCAAACATTCAGTACTTC. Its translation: CASSVAGGPANIQYF. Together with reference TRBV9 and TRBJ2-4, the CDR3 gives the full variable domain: DSGVTQTPKHLITATGQRVTLRCSPRSGDLSVYWYQQSLDQGLQFLIQYYNGEERAKGNILERFSAQQFPDLHSELNLSSLELGDSALYFCASSVAGGPANIQYFGAGTRLSVL.

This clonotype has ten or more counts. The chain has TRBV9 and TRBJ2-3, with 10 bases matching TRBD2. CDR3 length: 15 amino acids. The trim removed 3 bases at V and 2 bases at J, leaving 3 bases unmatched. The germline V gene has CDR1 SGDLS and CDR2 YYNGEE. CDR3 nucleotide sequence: TGTGCCAGCAGCGAGGGACTAGCGAACACAGATACGCAGTATTTT. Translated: CASSEGLANTDTQYF.

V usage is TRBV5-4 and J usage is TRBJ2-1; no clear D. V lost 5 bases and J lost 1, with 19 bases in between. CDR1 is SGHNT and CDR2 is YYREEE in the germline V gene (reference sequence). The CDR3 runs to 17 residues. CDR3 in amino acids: CASRLGSPLGSYNEQFF. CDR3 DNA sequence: TGTGCCAGCAGGCTGGGGTCTCCCCTCGGATCCTACAATGAGCAGTTCTTC.

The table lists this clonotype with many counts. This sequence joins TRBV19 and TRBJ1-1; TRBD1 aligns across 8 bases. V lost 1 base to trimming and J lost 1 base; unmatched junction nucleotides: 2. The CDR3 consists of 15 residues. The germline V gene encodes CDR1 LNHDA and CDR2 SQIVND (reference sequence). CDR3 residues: CASSIVGQGNTEAFF. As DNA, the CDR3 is TGTGCCAGTAGTATAGTTGGACAGGGGAACACTGAAGCTTTCTTT.

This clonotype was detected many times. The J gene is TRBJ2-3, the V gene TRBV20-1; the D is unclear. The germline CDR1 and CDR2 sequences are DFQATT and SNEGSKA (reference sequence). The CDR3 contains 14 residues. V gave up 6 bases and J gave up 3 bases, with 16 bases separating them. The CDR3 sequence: CSAVTGVLTDTQYF. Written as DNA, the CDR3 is TGCAGTGCCGTAACTGGGGTTCTGACAGATACGCAGTATTTT.

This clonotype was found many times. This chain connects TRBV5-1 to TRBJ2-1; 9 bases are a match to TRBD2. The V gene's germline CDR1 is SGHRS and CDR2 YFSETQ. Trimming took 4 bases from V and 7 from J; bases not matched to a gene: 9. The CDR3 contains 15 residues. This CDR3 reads CASSLGLAAWNEQFF. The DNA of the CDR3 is TGCGCCAGCAGCCTGGGACTAGCCGCCTGGAATGAGCAGTTCTTC.

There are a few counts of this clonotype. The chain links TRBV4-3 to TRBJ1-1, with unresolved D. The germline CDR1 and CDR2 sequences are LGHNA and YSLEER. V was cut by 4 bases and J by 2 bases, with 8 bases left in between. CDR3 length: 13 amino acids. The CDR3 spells CASSLHGNTEAFF. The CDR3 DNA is TGCGCCAGCAGCCTTCACGGAAACACTGAAGCTTTCTTT.

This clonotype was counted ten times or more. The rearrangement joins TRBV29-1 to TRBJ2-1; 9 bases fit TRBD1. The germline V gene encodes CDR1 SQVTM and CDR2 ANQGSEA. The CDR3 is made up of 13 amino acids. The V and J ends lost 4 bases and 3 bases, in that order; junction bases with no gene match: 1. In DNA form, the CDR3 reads TGCAGCGTTGGGGGACAGGGCTACAATGAGCAGTTCTTC. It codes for CSVGGQGYNEQFF.